This T cell receptor beta chain was obtained from a study of lymphopenia after photon versus proton radiotherapy (dated by TCRdb to between 2018 and 2021). The study in broad terms: The study compared the immunological effects of photon versus proton radiation therapy in patients with gastrointestinal tumors who developed high-grade lymphopenia. The study was designed to characterize how the impact on the immune system differs between the two radiation modalities. A cohort of 20 patients with gastrointestinal tumors who received either photon or proton therapy and subsequently developed lymphopenia was included.

A word on this clone: Its antigen remains undetermined. Base quality data are lacking; no much larger clone is found one base away.

Here is what the overall study found, with its caveats: The survival association was examined only in patients who died, and the authors described better survival with proton therapy as a possibility, not as a demonstrated result. Proton-treated patients stayed relatively stable during treatment, while photon-treated patients lost naive T cells and TCR diversity and gained effector/memory populations. Among patients across the cohort who died, overall survival time showed an inverse correlation with a larger post-nadir drop in TCR diversity. After the lymphocyte count nadir, oligoclonal expansion, especially of CD8+ Temra cells, was observed in photon-treated repertoires, and the drop in diversity was driven by this expansion.

The method behind the library was the immunoSEQ multiplex PCR assay. T cell repertoires were profiled by deep sequencing of rearranged TCR beta loci, alongside multiparametric flow cytometry. In TCRdb, the immuneACCESS table is reduced to in-frame sequences with V and J assigned. These tables do not hold every clone; where another copy was compared, an unresolved V gene accounts for under half, and the others remain unexplained. Recorded for this sample are approximately 71,000 clones; approximately 91% of them occurred a single time. The ten largest clones add up to about 3.1% of the sample. Unmatched junction bases come to 4, with V trimmed by 1 base and J by 4 bases. The CDR3 contains 15 residues, cysteine and phenylalanine counted. Only the CDR3 DNA is retained, 45 bases long and in frame from the first base. From the germline V gene, CDR1 is LGHNA and CDR2 is YSLEER.

This specimen was peripheral blood, taken from a patient treated with photon-based radiotherapy. The sequence joins TRBV4-3 to TRBJ2-5, and 9 junction bases match TRBD2. The TCR was taken from a woman in her sixties or seventies with pancreatic cancer. The CDR3 region reads CASSQVAGARETQYF. In nucleotide form, the sequence is TGCGCCAGCAGCCAAGTAGCGGGGGCCAGAGAGACCCAGTACTTC.